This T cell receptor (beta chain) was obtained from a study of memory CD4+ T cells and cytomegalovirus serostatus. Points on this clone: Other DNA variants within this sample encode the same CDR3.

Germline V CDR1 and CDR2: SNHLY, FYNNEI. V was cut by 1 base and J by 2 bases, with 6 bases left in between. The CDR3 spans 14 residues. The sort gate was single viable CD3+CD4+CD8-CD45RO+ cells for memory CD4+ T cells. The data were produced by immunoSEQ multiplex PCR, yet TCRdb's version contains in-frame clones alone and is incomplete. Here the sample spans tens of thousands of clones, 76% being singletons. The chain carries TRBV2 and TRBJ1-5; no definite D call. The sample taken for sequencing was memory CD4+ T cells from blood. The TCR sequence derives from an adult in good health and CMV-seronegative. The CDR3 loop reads CASSEEGGNQPQHF. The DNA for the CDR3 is TGTGCCAGCAGTGAAGAGGGCGGCAATCAGCCCCAGCATTTT.